This TCR beta chain was captured in a study of blood T cells in healthy people across ages. Trimming stripped 0 bases from V and 9 bases from J, with 8 bases between. Per the germline V gene, CDR1 is LNHNV and CDR2 is YYDKDF (reference sequence). This CDR3 region has 13 residues. Sample-barcoded 5' priming and a J-beta primer mix drove a second PCR of roughly 7 to 11 cycles. TCRdb reanalysed the 5' RACE reads using MiXCR and keeps one entry per CDR3 protein. The sample includes about 1.6 million distinct CDR3 sequences, around 35% of them seen just once. The receptor's source is a woman aged 25 to 39 in good health. J is TRBJ2-2 and V is TRBV15; D remains unclear. Sequences were obtained from blood. The CDR3 DNA sequence: TGTGCCACCAGCAGAGATTTGCCCAGGGAGCTGTTTTTT. The encoded protein is CATSRDLPRELFF.